The 9 T cell receptor beta chains below all came from one sample that was sequenced in a study of T cell repertoires in cytomegalovirus infection. TCRdb used MiXCR to reprocess the reads, holding one entry per CDR3 protein. The sample contains over 250,000 distinct CDR3 sequences, less than 25% of which appear only once. The antigens these receptors bind are not known. Source: cultured PBMCs, taken from culture after CMV antigen stimulation. The receptor source for this set is a human donor in good health (CMV status not recorded). Some clones in this sample may be carry-over from other donors' samples.

This clonotype has just a few counts. Being one base from a much bigger clone, this may be a read error. CDR3 nucleotides: TGTGCCAGCAGCCCCGGCAGCTATGGCTACACCTTC. Its protein is CASSPGSYGYTF. The rearrangement uses TRBV7-9 and TRBJ1-2, with D unresolved. There are 12 residues in the CDR3. Trimming shortened V by 5 bases and J by 4 bases, and 8 bases separated the two germline ends. Germline V gene data show CDR1 as SEHNR and CDR2 as FQNEAQ (reference sequence).

This clonotype came up many times. The chain joins TRBV7-2 to TRBJ1-5, with 9 nucleotides matching TRBD1. The CDR3 length is 16 residues. Trimming took 5 bases from V and 5 from J; bases not matched to a gene: 10. Germline V gene data show CDR1 as SGHTA and CDR2 as FQGNSA. The CDR3 coding sequence is TGTGCCAGCAGCGATAGGGGACAGGGACTAGATCAGCCCCAGCATTTT. This sequence encodes CASSDRGQGLDQPQHF.

The table lists this clonotype with a few counts. The chain employs TRBV6-6 and TRBJ2-2, with 8 bases matching TRBD1. CDR1 is MNHNY, CDR2 SVGAGI, per germline (reference sequence). Germline trimming cut 2 bases from V and 7 bases from J; bases unmatched to any gene: 6. The CDR3 covers 15 residues. For the CDR3, the DNA is TGTGCCAGCAGTTACACAGGGGGAAGTGGCGGGGAGCTGTTTTTT. Translated: CASSYTGGSGGELFF.

This clonotype was counted at least ten times. The chain carries TRBV7-9 and TRBJ2-5, with D possibly matching TRBD1 (6 bases). The germline V gene encodes CDR1 SEHNR and CDR2 FQNEAQ (reference sequence). V lost 5 bases and J lost 2, with 12 bases in between. The CDR3 consists of 14 residues. The chain's CDR3 is CASSATGLQETQYF. Here the CDR3 DNA reads TGTGCCAGCAGCGCCACAGGGCTACAAGAGACCCAGTACTTC. The complete variable domain, with remaining parts taken from reference TRBV7-9 and TRBJ2-5, reads DTGVSQNPRHKITKRGQNVTFRCDPISEHNRLYWYRQTLGQGPEFLTYFQNEAQLEKSRLLSDRFSAERPKGSFSTLEIQRTEQGDSAMYLCASSATGLQETQYFGPGTRLLVL.

This clonotype was observed a handful of times. The chain recombines TRBV6-5 with TRBJ2-2; 10 positions match TRBD2. The CDR3 loop spans 17 amino acids. Germline loops: CDR1 MNHEY, CDR2 SVGAGI. The ends lost 0 bases at V and 3 bases at J; junction bases unmatched: 4. The CDR3 is CASSYSSGRFDTGELFF. The CDR3 nucleotides are TGTGCCAGCAGTTACTCTAGCGGGAGGTTTGACACCGGGGAGCTGTTTTTT.

Concerning this clonotype: This may be a read error: a much more frequent sequence differs by one nucleotide. The chain has TRBV7-6 and TRBJ2-3; D possibly corresponds to TRBD1 (5 bases). The CDR3 covers 14 residues. Germline lookup yields CDR1 SGHVS and CDR2 FNYEAQ. In nucleotides, the CDR3 is TGTGCCAGCAGCTTAGTGGATGTGACAGATACGCTGTATTTT. Translating it yields CASSLVDVTDTLYF.

Only a few counts were recorded for this clonotype. The chain links TRBV12-3 or TRBV12-4 to TRBJ1-2; a weak D match, TRBD1 (6 bases). V gave up 3 bases and J gave up 8 bases, with 16 bases separating them. This CDR3 contains 14 residues. In nucleotides, the CDR3 is TGTGCCAGCAGTTTGGGGGGGGGCACTCAGGGCTACACCTTC. It translates to CASSLGGGTQGYTF.

In its sample, this clonotype was seen many times. J is TRBJ2-1 and V is TRBV7-2, with D unclear. Germline lookup yields CDR1 SGHTA and CDR2 FQGNSA. The CDR3 is 16 amino acids. V was clipped by 8 bases and J by 0 bases, with 17 bases between them. The CDR3 loop reads CASSKLLSASYNEQFF. As DNA, the CDR3 is TGTGCCAGCTCCAAACTCCTCAGCGCCTCCTACAATGAGCAGTTCTTC.

The chain joins TRBV28 to TRBJ1-1, with 7 nucleotides matching TRBD1. The CDR3 loop spans 16 amino acids. After removal of 1 base from V and 3 bases from J, the junction contained 8 bases not matched to a gene. Germline lookup yields CDR1 MDHEN and CDR2 SYDVKM. The CDR3 nucleotides are TGTGCCAGCAGTTTATCTAGCAGGGGGATGGACACTGAAGCTTTCTTT. It yields the protein CASSLSSRGMDTEAFF.